This is a list of T cell receptor beta chains from one sample in a study of identifying expanded T cells in peripheral blood. Clones were read by immunoSEQ multiplex PCR, and TCRdb kept only the in-frame ones, dropping some. The table shows 75,000 to 90,000 clones, with 80% to 90% occurring only once. The specimen sequenced was blood. The receptors derive from a person aged 18 to 70 in good health. Each CDR3 is given with its conserved first and last residue. D genes are given only for firm matches. Part of the rows lack a size; the others show once, few, many or a class for expanded clones.

d_gene	abundance	v_gene	j_gene	CDR3nt	CDR3aa
-	-	TRBV19	TRBJ1-3	TGTGCCAGTAGTAGGGTAGGGGACACGGGAAGCACCATATATTTT	CASSRVGDTGSTIYF
-	-	TRBV15	TRBJ1-1	TGTGCCACCAGCAGAGATGGGGAGGTGAACACTGAAGCTTTCTTT	CATSRDGEVNTEAFF
-	-	TRBV6-6	TRBJ2-7	TGTGCCAGCAGTTACTCGATCGGCGACGAGCAGTACTTC	CASSYSIGDEQYF
TRBD1	-	TRBV14	TRBJ1-2	TGTGCCAGCAGCCTCGGGACAGGGGCGTACTATGGCTACACCTTC	CASSLGTGAYYGYTF
TRBD1	-	TRBV2	TRBJ1-4	TGTGCCAGCAATAATCCAGGGGGTAATGAAAAACTGTTTTTT	CASNNPGGNEKLFF
TRBD1	once	TRBV19	TRBJ1-1	TGTGCCAGTAGTTCTCCGGGACAGGGTTCTGAAGCTTTCTTT	CASSSPGQGSEAFF
-	-	TRBV6-5	TRBJ1-2	TGTGCCAGCAGTTACCCAGGGTCCTATGGCTACACCTTC	CASSYPGSYGYTF
-	-	TRBV12-5	TRBJ1-5	TGTGCTAGTAACGGGGGTAGCAATCAGCCCCAGCATTTT	CASNGGSNQPQHF
-	-	TRBV5-1	TRBJ1-5	TGCGCCAGCAGCGCAGACGGGTTGGAAAATCAGCCCCAGCATTTT	CASSADGLENQPQHF
-	-	TRBV7-2	TRBJ1-1	TGTGCCAGCAGCTTCCGAGGTTTGAACACTGAAGCTTTCTTT	CASSFRGLNTEAFF
-	-	TRBV2	TRBJ1-3	TGTGCCAGCAGTCGCAGGGTTGGAAGGTACTCTGGAAACACCATATATTTT	CASSRRVGRYSGNTIYF
TRBD1	-	TRBV9	TRBJ1-6	TGTGCCAGCAGCGCCTCAATGCCCAGCCCGGGACAGGGGCCGAGGAGGCCTAATTCACCCCTCCACTTT	CASSASMPSPGQGPRRPNSPLHF